This T cell receptor (beta chain) is drawn from a study of cytomegalovirus exposure and HLA in healthy donors (dated by TCRdb to 2016 to 2017). In terms of the full investigation: An earlier analysis of fewer than 750 of the donors reported over 250 Gb of sequence data and 95 million to 140 million unique TCR beta sequences obtained from about 170 million T cells. About 300 gigabases of sequencing data and approximately 85 million unique TCR sequences were included in an early release covering around 650 HLA-typed donors. Of the 300 to 450 genotyped donors, about 80% fell in the genetic ancestry cluster associated with self-reported Caucasian donors. The aim of the study was to test whether cataloging public T cell receptors could identify signatures of past pathogen exposure. The T cell repertoires of several hundred subjects were profiled by immunosequencing and related to cytomegalovirus serostatus. Besides the first cohort of some 670 subjects, a separate validation cohort made up of 120 or so different subjects was used. To predict cytomegalovirus infection status, the study combined high-throughput TCR immunosequencing, statistical association of individual TCRs with disease status, and machine learning. A later analysis re-analyzed previously published TCR beta repertoires from 650 to 800 donors and added high-resolution HLA genotyping to study TCR occurrence patterns. Rather than using new phenotypic data, the later analysis identified candidate immune exposures from TCR beta sequences and from how often those sequences occurred across donors. In an earlier analysis of a few hundred of the donors, high-throughput TCR beta sequencing was used to judge whether each TCR beta V gene segment behaved as functional or pseudogenic. Donor age, sex, ethnicity and CMV serostatus were compiled alongside the repertoire data. A later genetic analysis used genome-wide SNP genotypes for 398 of the 666 donors, treating that subset as a discovery cohort. All discovery cohort repertoires had been generated on a single sequencing platform. HLA typing included class I and class II loci at four-digit resolution. The number of typed donors differed by locus: roughly 620-640 for A, B, C, DRB1 and DQB1; approximately 540 for DQA1; some 590 for DPA1; and around 490 for DPB1. About 5 DR-DQ haplotypes were handled as single units for association and clustering, since linkage in the cohort was strong. Across some 400 genotyped donors of the cohort, an average of roughly 250,000 unique TCR beta nucleotide sequences per donor were sequenced, and around 19% of those sequences were non-productive.

A remark on this clone: Its cognate antigen has yet to be identified. No base quality values were provided; no much bigger clone lies one nucleotide off.

The library was produced with the immunoSEQ multiplex PCR assay. For the multiplex PCR, a mixture combining 60 forward primers for TCR Vbeta segments and 13 reverse primers for TCR Jbeta segments was used. A multiplex PCR assay on genomic DNA amplified the CDR3 region of rearranged TCR beta genes. Amplified TCR beta libraries were sequenced as 87-base-pair reads on the Illumina HiSeq System. As for how the authors treated the data: In a later analysis, 80 million or so unique TCR beta chains were counted across the 650 to 750 repertoires, and approximately 9.9 million of these chains were shared by at least two donors. A nearest-neighbor algorithm error-corrected the raw reads and collapsed the reads into unique sequences, merging closely related sequences to remove PCR and sequencing errors. Alignment of CDR3 sequences to IMGT reference sequences was used to assign V, D and J gene segments. For a sequence to be retained, at least a six-nucleotide match to both a V gene segment and a J gene segment was required. A rearrangement was called productive if the CDR3 had no stop codons and remained in frame with V and J, and every other rearrangement was called non-productive. Following IMGT convention, CDR3 was defined as the stretch from the second conserved V-encoded cysteine to the conserved J-encoded phenylalanine. In an earlier analysis of more than 550 of the donors, sequences lacking an unambiguous match to a single V gene segment were excluded. An earlier analysis of over 450 of the donors classified V segments as functional when productive rearrangements were above 56.7% and as segregating when the standard deviation between donors was above 5%. A statistical classification framework was developed to diagnose cytomegalovirus status using the catalog of TCR beta chain sequences. A later analysis assigned V and J genes by comparing TCR nucleotide sequences with IMGT/GENE-DB human TR gene sequences. Using the TCRdist pipeline, a later analysis assigned CDR3 sequences along with most-parsimonious VDJ recombination scenarios. A later analysis defined each TCR beta chain by its CDR3 amino acid sequence plus V-gene family, and excluded reads lacking a unique V-gene family. To address suspected cross-contamination and a sequencing artifact, a later analysis removed a few hundred highly shared, low-generation-probability nucleotide sequences. In a later analysis, a clonal expansion index for each public chain was calculated from normalized within-repertoire ranks of inferred template counts. In a later analysis, generation probabilities were computed with a VDJ recombination model fitted to out-of-frame rearrangements, and the resulting probabilities were checked against IGoR. In a later analysis, TCR-TCR, TCR-HLA and TCR-CMV co-occurrence was scored with hypergeometric tests, and a repertoire-size bias correction was applied to TCR pairs. To estimate false discovery rates, a later analysis permuted the HLA or CMV assignments 20 times. In a later analysis, co-occurring TCRs were grouped using DBSCAN, with TCRdist sequence similarity added in when clustering inside HLA-allele-positive subsets. Repertoires with fewer than 30,000 or more than 120,000 public chains were left out of co-occurrence clustering, as were a few repertoires with anomalous nucleotide sharing. The table comes from immuneACCESS by way of TCRdb, which keeps in-frame sequences with V and J called. Part of the clones is missing from these tables; in studies checked, under half for an unresolved V gene and the rest for unknown reasons. D and trimming were read from the DNA, whereas the V and J calls and clone size are those reported in that table. Within this sample are about 100,000 clones, with around 81% of them counted one time only. Jointly, the top ten make up 4.5% to 6.5% of the sample.

Findings and caveats that apply to the study as a whole: When HLA alleles, especially DR and DQ, strongly co-occurred, TCR associations were difficult to assign to individual alleles. A group of highly shared sequence variants was considered likely to be a technical artifact of the sequencing pipeline. Because some donors lacked HLA typing at each locus, the association tests relied only on the typed subset. A later analysis associated 17,000 or so TCR beta sequences with specific HLA alleles at a false discovery rate of 0.05. Most TCR sequences were observed very rarely across donors, whereas some public TCRs were present in many individuals. This cohort had only TCR beta chains sequenced, and the lack of alpha or paired-chain data limited which features could be detected. Three of the identified cytomegalovirus-associated TCR beta chains were confirmed in vitro to be specific for cytomegalovirus antigens. Correlated functional status among segregating V segments might reflect linkage disequilibrium, but an unknown experimental factor could not be ruled out. According to a later analysis, most CMV-associated TCR beta chains appeared to be HLA-restricted, and the HLA associations seemed to be driven largely by CMV exposure. V-gene and J-gene trimming of TCR beta chains was associated with a missense DCLRE1C variant in a later genetic analysis, and the association was replicated in an independent cohort. Because counts were too low, seventeen rarely observed V segments, including chromosome 9 orphons, were excluded from the earlier analysis of fewer than 650 of the donors. In a later analysis, HLA-associated TCR beta chains were found to be more clonally expanded and to have lower generation probabilities than equally common non-associated chains. Immune exposure information for the cohort was limited to CMV serostatus. In both the original and validation cohorts, the classifier was reported to diagnose cytomegalovirus status with high specificity and sensitivity. The authors suggested that the approach could potentially be extended to other disease states and immunological phenotypes. A total of roughly 160 TCR beta chains were listed by the study as associated with cytomegalovirus. Presence/absence analyses assumed roughly uniform sequencing depth across donors, an assumption that may not hold. Several of the top co-occurrence clusters appeared to be linked to parvovirus B19, influenza, CMV and Epstein-Barr virus, according to a later analysis. In an earlier analysis of some 500 of the donors, most TCR beta V segments were observed in productive rearrangements about 87% or about 30% of the time, broadly matching IMGT annotations. According to a later analysis, TCR association rates differed among HLA loci, with DRB1 alleles showing the most associated TCRs and HLA-C alleles showing the fewest. The 87-base-pair reads could not distinguish some IMGT-functional V segments, including TRBV6-2 and TRBV6-3, so those segments were excluded. A further reported finding was that TCR beta sequences accurately predicted the HLA-A and HLA-B alleles for most subjects in the first cohort. A later genetic analysis reported fewer N-insertions in productive TCRs among donors in an Asian-associated ancestry cluster than the roughly 620-donor mean.

From the germline V gene, CDR1 is SGHAT and CDR2 is FQNNGV. From the cysteine through the phenylalanine, the CDR3 covers 14 amino acids. Here the CDR3 DNA is all that survives: 42 bases in frame from base 1. From V the trimming removes 5 bases and from J it removes 4 bases, while the gene matches leave 5 bases of the junction unaccounted for. The cohort was made up of roughly 670 healthy bone marrow donors. At the time of sampling, every cohort member was nominally healthy, though immune exposures that went unrecorded were likely present. The donor was CMV seropositive and was included in the group of about 290 seropositive cohort members. A peripheral blood sample was provided by each donor, and peripheral blood mononuclear cells were used for TCR beta sequencing. Genomic DNA extraction from the blood cell samples was performed with the Qiagen DNeasy Blood Extraction Kit.

The sequence came from a man aged 35 to 55 in good health and CMV-seropositive. Sequenced sample: PBMCs. The chain links TRBV11-2 with TRBJ2-3; TRBD2 agrees with 8 junctional bases. CDR3 sequence: CASSPGGGSDTQYF. The sequenced DNA is TGTGCCAGCAGCCCCGGGGGGGGTTCAGATACGCAGTATTTT.